This TCR beta chain is from a study of blood T cell repertoires in COVID-19. Study details: COVID-19 samples, acute and convalescent, were from the United States, Italy and Spain.

This table comes from immunoSEQ multiplex PCR, and its TCRdb copy is limited to in-frame clones, with some not included. This table holds roughly 380,000 clones, about 88% found once. The participants were between roughly 18 and 89 years old and came from 24 US areas. The junction had 8 bases not matched to a gene; V was cut back by 7 bases and J by 3 bases. The CDR3 sequence is 14 residues long. The germline V gene encodes CDR1 SQVTM and CDR2 ANQGSEA. The chain combines TRBV29-1 with TRBJ1-4, with TRBD1 identical over 7 bases. The source is a woman younger than 45 who had recovered from COVID-19. Sequencing input: PBMCs or T cells enriched from blood (not recorded which). The chain's CDR3 is CSALGTASNEKLFF. The CDR3 DNA follows: TGCAGCGCGCTAGGGACAGCCTCTAATGAAAAACTGTTTTTT. Drawing the rest from reference TRBV29-1 and TRBJ1-4, the complete variable domain is SAVISQKPSRDICQRGTSLTIQCQVDSQVTMMFWYRQQPGQSLTLIATANQGSEATYESGFVIDKFPISRPNLTFSTLTVSNMSPEDSSIYLCSALGTASNEKLFFGSGTQLSVL.